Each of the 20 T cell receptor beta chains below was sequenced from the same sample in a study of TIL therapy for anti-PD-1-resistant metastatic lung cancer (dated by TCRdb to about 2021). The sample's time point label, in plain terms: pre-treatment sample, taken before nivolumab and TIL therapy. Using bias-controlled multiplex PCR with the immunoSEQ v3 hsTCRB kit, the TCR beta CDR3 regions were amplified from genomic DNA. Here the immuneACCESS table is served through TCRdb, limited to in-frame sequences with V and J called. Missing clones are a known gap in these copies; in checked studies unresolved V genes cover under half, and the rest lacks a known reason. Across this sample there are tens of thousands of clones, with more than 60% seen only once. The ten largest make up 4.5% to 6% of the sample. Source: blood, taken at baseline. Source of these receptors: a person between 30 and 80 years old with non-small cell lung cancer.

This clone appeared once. The chain's CDR3 is CASSVDPAGGPLNEQFF. The DNA for the CDR3 is TGTGCCAGCAGCGTAGATCCAGCGGGAGGGCCTTTGAATGAGCAGTTCTTC. The J gene is TRBJ2-1, the V gene TRBV9; 10 bases map to TRBD2. The germline gives CDR1 SGDLS, CDR2 YYNGEE. V lost 0 bases, J lost 7 bases, and 10 bases stayed unmatched. The CDR3 length is 17 residues.

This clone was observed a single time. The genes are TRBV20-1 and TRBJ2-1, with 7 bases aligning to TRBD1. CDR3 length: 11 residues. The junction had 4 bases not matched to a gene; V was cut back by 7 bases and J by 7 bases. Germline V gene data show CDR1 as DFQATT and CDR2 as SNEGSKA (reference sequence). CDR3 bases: TGCAGTGTAGACAGGGAAAATGAGCAGTTCTTC. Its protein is CSVDRENEQFF.

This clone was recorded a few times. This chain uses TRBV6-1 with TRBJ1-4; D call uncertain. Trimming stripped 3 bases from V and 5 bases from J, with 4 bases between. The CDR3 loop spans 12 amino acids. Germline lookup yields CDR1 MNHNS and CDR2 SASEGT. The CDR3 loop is CASSDSNEKLFF. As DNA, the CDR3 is TGTGCCAGCAGTGATAGCAATGAAAAACTGTTTTTT.

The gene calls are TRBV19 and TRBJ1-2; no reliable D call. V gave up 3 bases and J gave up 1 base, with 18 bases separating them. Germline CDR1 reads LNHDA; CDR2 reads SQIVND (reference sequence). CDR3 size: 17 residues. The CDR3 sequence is CASSIRTQARFNYGYTF. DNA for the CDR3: TGTGCCAGTAGTATCCGGACCCAGGCCCGTTTTAACTATGGCTACACCTTC.

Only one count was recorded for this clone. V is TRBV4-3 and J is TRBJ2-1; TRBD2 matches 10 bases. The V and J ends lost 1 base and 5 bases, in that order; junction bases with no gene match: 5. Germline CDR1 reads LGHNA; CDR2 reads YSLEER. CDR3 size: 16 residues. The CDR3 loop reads CASSQAPSGRNNEQFF. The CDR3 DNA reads TGCGCCAGCAGCCAAGCTCCTAGCGGGAGAAACAATGAGCAGTTCTTC.

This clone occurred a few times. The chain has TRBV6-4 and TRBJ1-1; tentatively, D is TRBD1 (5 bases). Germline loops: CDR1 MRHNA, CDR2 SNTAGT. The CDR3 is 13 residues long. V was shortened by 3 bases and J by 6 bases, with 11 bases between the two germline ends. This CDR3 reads CASSENRGAEAFF. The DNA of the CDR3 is TGTGCCAGCAGTGAAAATAGGGGAGCTGAAGCTTTCTTT.

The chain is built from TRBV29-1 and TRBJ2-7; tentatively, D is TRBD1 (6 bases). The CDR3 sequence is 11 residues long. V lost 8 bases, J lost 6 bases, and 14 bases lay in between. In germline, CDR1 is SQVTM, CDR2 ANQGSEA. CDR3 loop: CSYRRGGEQYF. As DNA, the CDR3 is TGCAGCTATCGGCGAGGGGGCGAGCAGTACTTC.

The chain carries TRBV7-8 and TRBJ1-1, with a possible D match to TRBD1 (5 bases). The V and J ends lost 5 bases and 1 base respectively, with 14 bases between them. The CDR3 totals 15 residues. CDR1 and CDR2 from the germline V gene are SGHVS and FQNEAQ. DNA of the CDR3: TGTGCCAGCAGCAACATCCTGACAGCGAACACTGAAGCTTTCTTT. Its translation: CASSNILTANTEAFF.

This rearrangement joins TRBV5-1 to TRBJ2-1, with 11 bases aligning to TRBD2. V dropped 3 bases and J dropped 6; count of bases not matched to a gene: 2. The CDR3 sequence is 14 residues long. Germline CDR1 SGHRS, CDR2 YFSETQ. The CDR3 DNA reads TGCGCCAGCAGCTACGGGACTAGCGGCAATGAGCAGTTCTTC. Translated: CASSYGTSGNEQFF. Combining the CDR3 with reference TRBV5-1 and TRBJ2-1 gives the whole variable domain KAGVTQTPRYLIKTRGQQVTLSCSPISGHRSVSWYQQTPGQGLQFLFEYFSETQRNKGNFPGRFSGRQFSNSRSEMNVSTLELGDSALYLCASSYGTSGNEQFFGPGTRLTVL.

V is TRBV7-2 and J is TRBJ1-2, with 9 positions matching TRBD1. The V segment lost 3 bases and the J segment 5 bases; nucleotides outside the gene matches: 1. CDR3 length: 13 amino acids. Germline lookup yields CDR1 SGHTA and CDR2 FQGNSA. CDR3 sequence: CASSLGQGYGYTF. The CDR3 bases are TGTGCCAGCAGCTTGGGACAGGGTTATGGCTACACCTTC.

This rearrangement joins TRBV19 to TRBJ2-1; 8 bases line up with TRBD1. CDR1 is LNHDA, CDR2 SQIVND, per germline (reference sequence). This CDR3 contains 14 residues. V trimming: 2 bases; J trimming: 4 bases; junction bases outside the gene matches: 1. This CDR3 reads CASSIRQGYNEQFF. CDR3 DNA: TGTGCCAGTAGTATAAGACAGGGGTACAATGAGCAGTTCTTC.

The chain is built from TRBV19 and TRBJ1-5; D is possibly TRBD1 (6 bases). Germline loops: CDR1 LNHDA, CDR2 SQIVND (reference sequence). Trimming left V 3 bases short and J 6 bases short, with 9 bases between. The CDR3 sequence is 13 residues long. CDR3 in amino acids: CASSIRGSQPQHF. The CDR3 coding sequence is TGTGCCAGTAGTATCAGGGGCAGTCAGCCCCAGCATTTT.

CDR3 loop: CASMREYTDQPQHF. DNA of the CDR3: TGTGCCAGCATGCGGGAGTATACAGATCAGCCCCAGCATTTT. The chain uses TRBV2 and TRBJ1-5; D call uncertain. The CDR3 extends over 14 amino acids. V lost 7 bases and J 5 bases, leaving 15 bases between the germline ends. The germline CDR1 and CDR2 sequences are SNHLY and FYNNEI.

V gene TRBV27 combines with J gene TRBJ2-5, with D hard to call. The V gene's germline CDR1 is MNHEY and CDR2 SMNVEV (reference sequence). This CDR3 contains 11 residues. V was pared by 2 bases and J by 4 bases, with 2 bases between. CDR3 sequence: CASSLGETQYF. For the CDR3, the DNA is TGTGCCAGCAGTTTAGGAGAGACCCAGTACTTC.

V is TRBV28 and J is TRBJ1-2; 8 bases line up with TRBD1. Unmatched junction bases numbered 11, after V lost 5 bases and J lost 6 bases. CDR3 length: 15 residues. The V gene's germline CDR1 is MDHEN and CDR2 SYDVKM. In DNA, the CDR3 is TGTGCCAGCAGTCTGTGGACGACAGGGGCGGATGGCTACACCTTC. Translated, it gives CASSLWTTGADGYTF.

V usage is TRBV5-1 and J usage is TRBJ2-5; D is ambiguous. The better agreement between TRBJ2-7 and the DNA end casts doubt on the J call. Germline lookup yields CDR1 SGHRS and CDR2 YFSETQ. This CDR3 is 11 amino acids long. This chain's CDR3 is CASSSAYEQYF. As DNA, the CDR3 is TGCGCCAGCAGCTCCGCCTACGAGCAGTACTTC.

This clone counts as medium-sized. This CDR3 reads CASSISRGQGTGELFF. CDR3 nucleotide sequence: TGTGCCAGTAGTATTTCCCGGGGGCAGGGCACCGGGGAGCTGTTTTTT. The V call is TRBV19, the J call TRBJ2-2; D might be TRBD1 or TRBD2, each matching 6 bases. The V and J ends lost 3 bases and 4 bases respectively, with 15 bases between them. The CDR3 runs to 16 residues. Germline-derived CDR1 and CDR2 are LNHDA and SQIVND (reference sequence).

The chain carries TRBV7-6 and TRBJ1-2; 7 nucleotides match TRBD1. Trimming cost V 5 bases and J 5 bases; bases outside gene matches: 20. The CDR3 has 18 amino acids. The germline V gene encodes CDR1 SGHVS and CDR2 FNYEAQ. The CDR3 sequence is CASSPPFGEGAKSYGYTF. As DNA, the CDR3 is TGTGCCAGCAGCCCCCCCTTCGGTGAGGGGGCAAAGTCGTATGGCTACACCTTC. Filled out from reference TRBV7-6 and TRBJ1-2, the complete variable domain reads GAGVSQSPRYKVTKRGQDVALRCDPISGHVSLYWYRQALGQGPEFLTYFNYEAQQDKSGLPNDRFSAERPEGSISTLTIQRTEQRDSAMYRCASSPPFGEGAKSYGYTFGSGTRLTVV.

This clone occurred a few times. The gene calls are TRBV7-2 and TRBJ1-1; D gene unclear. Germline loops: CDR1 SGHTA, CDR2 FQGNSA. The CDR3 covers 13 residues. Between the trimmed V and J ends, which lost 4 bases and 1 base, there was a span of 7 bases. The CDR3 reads CASSWVRNTEAFF. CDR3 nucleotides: TGTGCCAGCAGCTGGGTCAGGAACACTGAAGCTTTCTTT.

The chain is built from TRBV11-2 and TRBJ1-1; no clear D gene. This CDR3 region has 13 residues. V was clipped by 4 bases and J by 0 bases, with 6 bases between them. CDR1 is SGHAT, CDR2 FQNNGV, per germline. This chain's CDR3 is CASSSRLNTEAFF. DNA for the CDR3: TGTGCCAGCAGCTCCCGATTGAACACTGAAGCTTTCTTT. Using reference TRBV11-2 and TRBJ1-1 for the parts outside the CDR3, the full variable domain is EAGVAQSPRYKIIEKRQSVAFWCNPISGHATLYWYQQILGQGPKLLIQFQNNGVVDDSQLPKDRFSAERLKGVDSTLKIQPAKLEDSAVYLCASSSRLNTEAFFGQGTRLTVV.